This T cell receptor (beta chain) stems from a study of EBV T-cell therapy then PD-1 blockade in nasopharyngeal carcinoma. Treatment here: AdE1-LMPpoly-expanded autologous EBV-specific T-cell therapy followed by anti-PD-1 nivolumab. Profiling relied on immunoSEQ multiplex PCR, and the TCRdb table lists in-frame clones only, not all of them. This sample has 22,000 or so clones; 82% occur once, and the top ten carry roughly 24%. About this clone: Its antigen is still unknown.

The CDR3 has 15 amino acids. The junction had 11 bases not matched to a gene; V was cut back by 7 bases and J by 5 bases. Germline V lookup: CDR1 SGHNT, CDR2 YYREEE (reference sequence). Sequenced material: CD8+ T cells from blood, taken at day -245 from a patient whose treatment included autologous EBV-specific T cells and nivolumab. This rearrangement joins TRBV5-4 to TRBJ2-5; 10 positions match TRBD1. The sequence was collected from a man aged 40-55 years with nasopharyngeal carcinoma. CDR3 region: CASQFDRGLRETQYF. The CDR3 DNA reads as TGTGCCAGCCAATTCGACAGGGGGCTTCGGGAGACCCAGTACTTC.